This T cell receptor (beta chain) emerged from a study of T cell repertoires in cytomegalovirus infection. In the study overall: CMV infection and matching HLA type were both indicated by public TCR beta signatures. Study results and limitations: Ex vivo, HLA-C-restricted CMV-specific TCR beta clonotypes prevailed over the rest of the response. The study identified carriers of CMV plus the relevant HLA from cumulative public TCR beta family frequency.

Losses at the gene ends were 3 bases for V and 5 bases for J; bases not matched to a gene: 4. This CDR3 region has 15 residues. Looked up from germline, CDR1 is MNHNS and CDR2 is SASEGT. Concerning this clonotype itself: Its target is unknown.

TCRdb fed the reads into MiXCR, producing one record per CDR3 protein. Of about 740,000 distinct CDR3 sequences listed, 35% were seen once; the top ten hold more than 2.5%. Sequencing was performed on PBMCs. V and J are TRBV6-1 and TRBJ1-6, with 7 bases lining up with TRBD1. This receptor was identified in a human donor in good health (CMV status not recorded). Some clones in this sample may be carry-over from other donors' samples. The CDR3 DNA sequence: TGTGCCAGCAGTGAGATGGACAGGCATAATTCACCCCTCCACTTT. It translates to CASSEMDRHNSPLHF.